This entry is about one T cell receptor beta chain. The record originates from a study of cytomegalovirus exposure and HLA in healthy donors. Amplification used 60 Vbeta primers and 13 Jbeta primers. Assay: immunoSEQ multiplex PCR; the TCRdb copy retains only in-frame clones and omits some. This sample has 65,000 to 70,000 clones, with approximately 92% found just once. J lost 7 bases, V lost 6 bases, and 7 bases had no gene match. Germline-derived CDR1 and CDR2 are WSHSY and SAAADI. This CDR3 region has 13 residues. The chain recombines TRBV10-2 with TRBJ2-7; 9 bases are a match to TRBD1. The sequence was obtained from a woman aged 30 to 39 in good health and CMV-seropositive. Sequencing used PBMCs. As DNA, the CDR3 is TGCGCCAGCAGCGCGAAGGGACAGGGTGAGCAGTACTTC. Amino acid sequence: CASSAKGQGEQYF.